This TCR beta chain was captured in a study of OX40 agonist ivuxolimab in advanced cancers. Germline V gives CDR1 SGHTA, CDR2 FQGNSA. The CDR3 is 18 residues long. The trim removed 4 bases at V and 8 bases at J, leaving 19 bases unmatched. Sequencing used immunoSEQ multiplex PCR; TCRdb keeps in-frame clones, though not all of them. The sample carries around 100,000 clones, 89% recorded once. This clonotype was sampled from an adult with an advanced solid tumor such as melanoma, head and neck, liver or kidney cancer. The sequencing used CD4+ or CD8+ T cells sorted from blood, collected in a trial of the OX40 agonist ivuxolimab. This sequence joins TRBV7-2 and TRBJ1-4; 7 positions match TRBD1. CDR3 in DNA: TGTGCCAGCAGCTACATAGATTGGGGAGGGGGCAATGGGGAAAAACTGTTTTTT. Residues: CASSYIDWGGGNGEKLFF.